Reported below is one TCR beta chain. Its antigen is as yet unknown. The data were taken from a study of CD8 T cells in ankylosing spondylitis. General study points: For ankylosing spondylitis blood, a TCR beta motif of seven to nine highly homologous variants appeared characteristic. In peripheral blood, disease-linked CD8+ clones occurred at relatively low frequencies. In reactive arthritis synovial fluid and blood, some motif variants had been reported before. Within matched ankylosing spondylitis synovial fluid, disease-linked clones were reportedly significantly enriched.

V was clipped by 2 bases and J by 5 bases, with 7 bases between them. This CDR3 is 12 amino acids long. Germline values: CDR1 DFQATT, CDR2 SNEGSKA (reference sequence). Quantitative 5'-RACE with molecular barcodes was used to make the TCR beta libraries. TCRdb re-derived calls from the 5' RACE reads in MiXCR, one entry per CDR3 protein. The profile shows about 800,000 distinct CDR3 sequences, roughly 12% of them singletons. This receptor was identified in a male donor with ankylosing spondylitis. The chain carries TRBV20-1 and TRBJ1-5; D not resolved. Sequences were obtained from blood, either unsorted or a sorted T cell fraction (not recorded which). The CDR3, as DNA: TGCAGTGCTAGAATCTGGGATCAGCCCCAGCATTTT. The encoded protein is CSARIWDQPQHF.